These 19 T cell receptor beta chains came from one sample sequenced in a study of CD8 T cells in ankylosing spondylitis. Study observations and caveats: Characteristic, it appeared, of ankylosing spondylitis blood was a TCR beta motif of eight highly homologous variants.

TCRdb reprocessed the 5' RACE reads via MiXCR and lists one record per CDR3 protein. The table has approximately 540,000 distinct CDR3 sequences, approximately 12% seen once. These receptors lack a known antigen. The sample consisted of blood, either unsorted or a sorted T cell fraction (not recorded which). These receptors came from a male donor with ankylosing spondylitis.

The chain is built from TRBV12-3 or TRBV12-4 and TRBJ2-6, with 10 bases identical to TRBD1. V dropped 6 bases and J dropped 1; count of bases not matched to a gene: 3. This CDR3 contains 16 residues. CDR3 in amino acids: CASSGQGVSGANVLTF. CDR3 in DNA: TGTGCCAGCAGCGGACAGGGGGTATCTGGGGCCAACGTCCTGACTTTC.

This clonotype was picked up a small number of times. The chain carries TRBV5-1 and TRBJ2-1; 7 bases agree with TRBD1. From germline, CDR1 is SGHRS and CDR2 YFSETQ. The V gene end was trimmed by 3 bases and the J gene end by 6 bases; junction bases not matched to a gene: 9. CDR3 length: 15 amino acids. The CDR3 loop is CASSSGEGAGNEQFF. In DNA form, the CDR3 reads TGCGCCAGCAGCTCCGGAGAGGGGGCTGGCAATGAGCAGTTCTTC.

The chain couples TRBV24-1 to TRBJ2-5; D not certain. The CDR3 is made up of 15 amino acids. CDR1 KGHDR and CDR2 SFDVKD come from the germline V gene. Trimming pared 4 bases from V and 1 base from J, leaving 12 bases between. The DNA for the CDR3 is TGTGCCACCAGTGACCCAACAGAATCCCAAGAGACCCAGTACTTC. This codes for CATSDPTESQETQYF.

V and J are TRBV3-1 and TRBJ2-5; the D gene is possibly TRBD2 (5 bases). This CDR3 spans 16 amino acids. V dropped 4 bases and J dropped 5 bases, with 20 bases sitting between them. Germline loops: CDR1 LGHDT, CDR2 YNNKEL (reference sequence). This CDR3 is CASSPGSWGAQETQYF. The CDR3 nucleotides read TGTGCCAGCAGCCCCGGCTCTTGGGGAGCTCAGGAGACCCAGTACTTC.

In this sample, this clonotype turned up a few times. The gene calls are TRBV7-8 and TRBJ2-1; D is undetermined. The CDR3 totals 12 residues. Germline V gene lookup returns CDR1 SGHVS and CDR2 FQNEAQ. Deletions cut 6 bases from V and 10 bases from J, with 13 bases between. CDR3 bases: TGTGCCAGCAGTTGGAGTCAGAGGGAGCAGTTCTTC. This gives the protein CASSWSQREQFF.

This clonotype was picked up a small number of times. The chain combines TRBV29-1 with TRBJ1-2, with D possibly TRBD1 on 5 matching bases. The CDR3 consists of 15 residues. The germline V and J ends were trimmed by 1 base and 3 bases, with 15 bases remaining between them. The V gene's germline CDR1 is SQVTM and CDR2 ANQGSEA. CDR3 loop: CSVEGGAYSDYGYTF. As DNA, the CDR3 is TGCAGCGTTGAAGGAGGGGCCTATTCGGACTATGGCTACACCTTC. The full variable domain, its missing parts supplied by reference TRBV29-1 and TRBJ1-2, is SAVISQKPSRDICQRGTSLTIQCQVDSQVTMMFWYRQQPGQSLTLIATANQGSEATYESGFVIDKFPISRPNLTFSTLTVSNMSPEDSSIYLCSVEGGAYSDYGYTFGSGTRLTVV.

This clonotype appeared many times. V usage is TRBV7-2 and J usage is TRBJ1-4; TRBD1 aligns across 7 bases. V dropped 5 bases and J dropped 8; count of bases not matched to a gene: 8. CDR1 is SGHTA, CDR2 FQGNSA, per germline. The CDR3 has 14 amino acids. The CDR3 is CASSKGDREEKLFF. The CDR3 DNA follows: TGTGCCAGCAGCAAAGGAGACAGGGAGGAAAAACTGTTTTTT.

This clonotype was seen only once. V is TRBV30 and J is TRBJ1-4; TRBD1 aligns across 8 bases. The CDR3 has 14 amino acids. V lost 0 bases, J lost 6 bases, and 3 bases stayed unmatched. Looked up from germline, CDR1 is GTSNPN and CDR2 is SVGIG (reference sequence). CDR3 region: CAWSVNRGYEKLFF. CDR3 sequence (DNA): TGTGCCTGGAGTGTAAACAGGGGGTATGAAAAACTGTTTTTT.

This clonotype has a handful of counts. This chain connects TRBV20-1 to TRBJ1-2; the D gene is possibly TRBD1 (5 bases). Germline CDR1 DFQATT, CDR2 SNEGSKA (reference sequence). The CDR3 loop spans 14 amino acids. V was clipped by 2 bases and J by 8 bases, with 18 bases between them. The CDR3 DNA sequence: TGCAGTGCTAGACCCCGGGGCGGAACTATCGGCTACACCTTC. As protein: CSARPRGGTIGYTF.

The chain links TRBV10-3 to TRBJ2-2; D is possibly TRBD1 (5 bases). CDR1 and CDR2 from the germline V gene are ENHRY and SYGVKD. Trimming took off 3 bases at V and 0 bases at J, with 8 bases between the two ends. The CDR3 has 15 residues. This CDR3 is CAISDVTANTGELFF. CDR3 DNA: TGTGCCATCAGTGATGTGACAGCGAACACCGGGGAGCTGTTTTTT.

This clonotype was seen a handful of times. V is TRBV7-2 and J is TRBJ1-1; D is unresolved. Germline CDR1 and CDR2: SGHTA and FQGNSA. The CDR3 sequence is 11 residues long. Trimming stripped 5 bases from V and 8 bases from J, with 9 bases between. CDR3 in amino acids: CASSQVAEAFF. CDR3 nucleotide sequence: TGTGCCAGCAGCCAAGTGGCAGAAGCTTTCTTT. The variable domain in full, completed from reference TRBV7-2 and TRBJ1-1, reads GAGVSQSPSNKVTEKGKDVELRCDPISGHTALYWYRQSLGQGLEFLIYFQGNSAPDKSGLPSDRFSAERTGGSVSTLTIQRTQQEDSAVYLCASSQVAEAFFGQGTRLTVV.

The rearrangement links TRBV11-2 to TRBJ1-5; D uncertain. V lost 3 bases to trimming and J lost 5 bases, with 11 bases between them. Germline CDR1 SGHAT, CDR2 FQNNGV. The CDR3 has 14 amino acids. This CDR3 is CASSFGRGYQPQHF. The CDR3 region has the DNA TGTGCCAGCAGCTTCGGCCGAGGGTATCAGCCCCAGCATTTT.

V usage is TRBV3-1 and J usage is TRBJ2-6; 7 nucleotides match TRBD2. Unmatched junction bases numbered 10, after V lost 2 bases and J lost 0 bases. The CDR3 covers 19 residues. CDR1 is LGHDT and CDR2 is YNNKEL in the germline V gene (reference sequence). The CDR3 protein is CASSQLYGVAGSGANVLTF. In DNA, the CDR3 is TGTGCCAGCAGCCAACTCTACGGAGTAGCGGGCTCTGGGGCCAACGTCCTGACTTTC. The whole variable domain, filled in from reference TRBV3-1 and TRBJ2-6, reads DTAVSQTPKYLVTQMGNDKSIKCEQNLGHDTMYWYKQDSKKFLKIMFSYNNKELIINETVPNRFSPKSPDKAHLNLHINSLELGDSAVYFCASSQLYGVAGSGANVLTFGAGSRLTVL.

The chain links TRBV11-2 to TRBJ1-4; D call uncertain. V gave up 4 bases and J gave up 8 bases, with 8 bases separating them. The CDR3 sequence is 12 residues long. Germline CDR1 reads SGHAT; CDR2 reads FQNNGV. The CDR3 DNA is TGTGCCAGCAGCTCAGGAGGGGAAAAACTGTTTTTT. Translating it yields CASSSGGEKLFF. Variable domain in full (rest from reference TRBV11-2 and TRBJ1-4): EAGVAQSPRYKIIEKRQSVAFWCNPISGHATLYWYQQILGQGPKLLIQFQNNGVVDDSQLPKDRFSAERLKGVDSTLKIQPAKLEDSAVYLCASSSGGEKLFFGSGTQLSVL.

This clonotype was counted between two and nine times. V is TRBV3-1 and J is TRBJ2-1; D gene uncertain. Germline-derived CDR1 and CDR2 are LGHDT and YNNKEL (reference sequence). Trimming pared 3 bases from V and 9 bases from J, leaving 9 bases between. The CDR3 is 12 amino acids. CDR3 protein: CASSQLEGEQFF. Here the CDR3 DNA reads TGTGCCAGCAGCCAGCTCGAAGGTGAGCAGTTCTTC.

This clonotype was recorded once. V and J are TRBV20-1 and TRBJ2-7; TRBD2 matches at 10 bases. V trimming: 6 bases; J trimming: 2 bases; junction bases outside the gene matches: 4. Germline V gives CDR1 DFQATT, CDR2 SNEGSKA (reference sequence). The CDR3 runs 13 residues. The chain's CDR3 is CSALSGGTYEQYF. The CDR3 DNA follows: TGCAGTGCACTTAGCGGGGGGACCTACGAGCAGTACTTC.

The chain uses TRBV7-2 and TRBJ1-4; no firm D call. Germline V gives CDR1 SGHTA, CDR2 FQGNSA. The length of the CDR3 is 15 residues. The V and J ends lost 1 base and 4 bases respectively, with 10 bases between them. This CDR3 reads CASSLVGALNEKLFF. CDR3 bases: TGTGCCAGCAGCTTAGTAGGTGCCCTTAATGAAAAACTGTTTTTT.

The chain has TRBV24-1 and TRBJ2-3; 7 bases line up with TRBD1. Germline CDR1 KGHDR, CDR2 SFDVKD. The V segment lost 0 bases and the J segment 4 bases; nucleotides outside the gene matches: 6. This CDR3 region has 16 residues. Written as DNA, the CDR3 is TGTGCCACCAGTGATTTGGGGACAGAGGCGGCAGATACGCAGTATTTT. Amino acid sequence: CATSDLGTEAADTQYF.

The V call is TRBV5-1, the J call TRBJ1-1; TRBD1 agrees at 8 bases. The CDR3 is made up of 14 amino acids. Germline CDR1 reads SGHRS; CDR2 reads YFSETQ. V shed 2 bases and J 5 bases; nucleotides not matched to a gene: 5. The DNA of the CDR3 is TGCGCCAGCAGCTTTCCGGACAGGGCGACTGAAGCTTTCTTT. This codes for CASSFPDRATEAFF.